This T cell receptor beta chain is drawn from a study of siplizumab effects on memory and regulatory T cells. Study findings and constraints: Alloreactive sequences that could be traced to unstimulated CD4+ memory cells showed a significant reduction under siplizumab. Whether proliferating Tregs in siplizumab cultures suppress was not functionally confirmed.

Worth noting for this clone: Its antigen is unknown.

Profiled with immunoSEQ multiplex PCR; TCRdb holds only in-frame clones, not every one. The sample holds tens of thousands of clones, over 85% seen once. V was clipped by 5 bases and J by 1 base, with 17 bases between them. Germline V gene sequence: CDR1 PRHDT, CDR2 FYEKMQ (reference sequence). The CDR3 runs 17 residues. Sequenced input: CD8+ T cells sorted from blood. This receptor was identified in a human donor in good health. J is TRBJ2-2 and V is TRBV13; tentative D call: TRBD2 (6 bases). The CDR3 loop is CASSHLGGSGNTGELFF. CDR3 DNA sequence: TGTGCCAGCAGCCATCTCGGTGGTAGCGGGAACACCGGGGAGCTGTTTTTT.